The sequence of this TCR beta chain was determined in a study of T cell changes during pregnancy in multiple sclerosis. The protocol was immunoSEQ multiplex PCR, while the TCRdb copy is restricted to in-frame clones and leaves out a portion. Of tens of thousands of clones in the sample, around 92% were seen once. Trimming cost V 3 bases and J 0 bases; bases outside gene matches: 2. Germline V CDR1 and CDR2: LNHNV, YYDKDF (reference sequence). The CDR3 runs 14 residues. This clone was observed a single time. The source is a female donor with multiple sclerosis, enrolled in a pregnancy study. This specimen consisted of peripheral blood, obtained before pregnancy. This chain connects TRBV15 to TRBJ2-7; 7 nucleotides match TRBD1. This CDR3 reads CATSRDRSSYEQYF. DNA for the CDR3: TGTGCCACCAGCAGGGACAGGAGCTCCTACGAGCAGTACTTC.